This passage covers 27 T cell receptor beta chains from one sample sequenced in a study of CD8+ T cells in alopecia areata (dated by TCRdb to 2016 to 2018). The sample's time point label is to be understood as: around 4 weeks on oral tofacitinib. The treatment or condition label, as the study defines it: oral pan-JAK inhibitor, 5-10 mg twice daily. Library method: the immunoSEQ multiplex PCR assay. To provide template for TCR sequencing, every sample had RNA extracted and reverse transcribed into cDNA. This immuneACCESS table, as held by TCRdb, lists in-frame sequences with V and J called but not all clones. Of the missing ones, under half trace to an unresolved V gene in checked studies; the others have no known cause. For this sample there are about 210,000 clones; under 75% appear just once. Of the sample, approximately 1.4% falls within the top ten clones. Material: CD4+ T cells sorted from blood, obtained at week 4, from a patient treated with tofacitinib. Receptor source: a human donor with alopecia areata.

This sequence joins TRBV4-3 and TRBJ2-7; D is ambiguous. The CDR3 totals 14 residues. Trimming stripped 1 base from V and 1 base from J, with 8 bases between. Germline CDR1 reads LGHNA; CDR2 reads YSLEER. Here the CDR3 reads CASSQAALSYEQYF. The CDR3 DNA reads as TGCGCCAGCAGCCAAGCCGCCCTTTCCTACGAGCAGTACTTC.

This clone came up a few times. The chain joins TRBV19 to TRBJ1-6; D unresolved. The CDR3 spans 14 residues. Germline values: CDR1 LNHDA, CDR2 SQIVND (reference sequence). Deletions cut 5 bases from V and 9 bases from J, with 14 bases between. The CDR3 DNA follows: TGTGCCAGTAGTTTGGACGGGCTCCTTTCACCCCTCCACTTT. Its protein is CASSLDGLLSPLHF.

The chain uses TRBV29-1 and TRBJ2-1; D not resolved. Germline V lookup: CDR1 SQVTM, CDR2 ANQGSEA. Trimming pared 3 bases from V and 6 bases from J, leaving 9 bases between. There are 12 residues in the CDR3. The CDR3 DNA is TGCAGCGTTGAGGGTAATGCCAATGAGCAGTTCTTC. Its protein product is CSVEGNANEQFF.

J is TRBJ1-1 and V is TRBV20-1, with TRBD1 matching 11 bases. The J segment lost 13 bases and the V segment lost 4 bases, leaving 5 bases of the junction unmatched. Germline CDR1 is DFQATT and CDR2 is SNEGSKA (reference sequence). The CDR3 length is 11 residues. The CDR3 DNA reads as TGCAGTGCTACCGGGACAGGGGGTGTTTTCTTT. This codes for CSATGTGGVFF.

This clone has more than one count but fewer than ten. V usage is TRBV6-5 and J usage is TRBJ1-6, with D tentatively TRBD1 (5 bases). With 7 bases removed from V and 7 bases from J, the gap between germline ends came to 11 bases. This CDR3 has 13 residues. Germline V lookup: CDR1 MNHEY, CDR2 SVGAGI. The DNA for the CDR3 is TGTGCCAGCACCGGACGGGGGAATTCACCCCTCCACTTT. Translation: CASTGRGNSPLHF.

This clone appeared a few times. The rearrangement joins TRBV29-1 to TRBJ2-3; D may match TRBD1 or TRBD2 (6 bases each). The CDR3 totals 14 residues. V was trimmed by 6 bases and J by 4 bases, leaving 17 bases between them. Germline V gene sequence: CDR1 SQVTM, CDR2 ANQGSEA. This CDR3 is CSVSSGAQADTQYF. The CDR3 DNA follows: TGCAGCGTGAGCTCGGGGGCCCAAGCAGATACGCAGTATTTT.

The chain combines TRBV29-1 with TRBJ1-2, with unresolved D. In germline, CDR1 is SQVTM, CDR2 ANQGSEA. The length of the CDR3 is 11 residues. CDR3 in amino acids: CATLAVGGYTF. The CDR3, as DNA: TGCGCGACCCTAGCGGTGGGTGGCTACACCTTC.

This chain joins TRBV7-9 and TRBJ1-5, with D maybe TRBD1 (5 bases). V gave up 4 bases and J gave up 0 bases, with 13 bases separating them. In germline, CDR1 is SEHNR, CDR2 FQNEAQ (reference sequence). CDR3 length: 16 amino acids. The chain's CDR3 is CASSSSGTSSNQPQHF. CDR3 in DNA: TGTGCCAGCAGCTCTTCGGGGACGTCTAGCAATCAGCCCCAGCATTTT.

CDR3 amino acids: CASISPGENYGYTF. The DNA of the CDR3 is TGTGCCAGCATCTCACCAGGAGAGAACTATGGCTACACCTTC. This chain uses TRBV6-5 with TRBJ1-2; unclear D gene. Per germline, CDR1 MNHEY and CDR2 SVGAGI. This CDR3 is 14 amino acids long. Trimming removed 7 bases at V and 2 bases at J, with 14 bases between.

V is TRBV30 and J is TRBJ1-5; perhaps TRBD1 as D (5 bases). Germline-derived CDR1 and CDR2 are GTSNPN and SVGIG (reference sequence). CDR3 length: 15 residues. V was shortened by 0 bases and J by 4 bases, with 13 bases between the two germline ends. CDR3 amino acids: CAWSVTGLSNQPQHF. The DNA of the CDR3 is TGTGCCTGGAGTGTAACGGGACTTTCTAATCAGCCCCAGCATTTT.

This clone was seen only a few times. V and J are TRBV14 and TRBJ2-3, with D hard to call. The CDR3 length is 14 residues. Germline V CDR1 and CDR2: SGHDN, FVKESK. V was cut by 2 bases and J by 2 bases, with 8 bases left in between. As DNA, the CDR3 is TGTGCCAGCAGCCAATCACAGCTCACAGATACGCAGTATTTT. Residues: CASSQSQLTDTQYF.

This clone was seen more than once but under ten times. V and J are TRBV18 and TRBJ1-3; D perhaps matches TRBD1 (6 bases). Germline CDR1 is KGHSH and CDR2 is LQKENI. CDR3 length equals 17 residues. Deletions cut 3 bases from V and 0 bases from J, with 15 bases between. CDR3 sequence: CASSPVGQHPSGNTIYF. The DNA for the CDR3 is TGTGCCAGCTCACCGGTAGGACAGCATCCCTCTGGAAACACCATATATTTT.

Written as DNA, the CDR3 is TGCAGCGTCGGGGCAGCGTACACCTTC. This sequence encodes CSVGAAYTF. The genes are TRBV29-1 and TRBJ1-2; tentative D call: TRBD1 (5 bases). CDR1 and CDR2 from the germline V gene are SQVTM and ANQGSEA. The CDR3 consists of 9 residues. Trimming pared 6 bases from V and 11 bases from J, leaving 10 bases between.

V is TRBV4-1 and J is TRBJ1-1; D is perhaps TRBD1 (5 bases). The CDR3 has 16 residues. Germline V gives CDR1 MGHRA, CDR2 YSYEKL. The V end was cut by 0 bases, the J end by 4 bases, with 15 bases between. The CDR3 DNA follows: TGCGCCAGCAGCCAAGATTATCGGGGTGGGGGCACTGAAGCTTTCTTT. Translated: CASSQDYRGGGTEAFF.

This clone was seen only a few times. The chain employs TRBV11-2 and TRBJ2-3; 8 nucleotides agree with TRBD2. The V gene end was trimmed by 1 base and the J gene end by 5 bases; junction bases not matched to a gene: 11. Germline V lookup: CDR1 SGHAT, CDR2 FQNNGV. The CDR3 loop spans 17 amino acids. CDR3 sequence reads: CASSLVLVAGIVDTQYF. The CDR3 bases are TGTGCCAGCAGCTTAGTGTTGGTAGCGGGGATAGTAGATACGCAGTATTTT.

This chain links TRBV5-1 with TRBJ2-1, with 8 nucleotides matching TRBD2. CDR1 is SGHRS, CDR2 YFSETQ, per germline. V was pared by 3 bases and J by 5 bases, with 4 bases of the junction left unmatched. The CDR3 totals 14 residues. CDR3 DNA: TGCGCCAGCAGCTCCGTAGCGGGAAACAATGAGCAGTTCTTC. Translation gives CASSSVAGNNEQFF. The variable domain in full, with the rest retrieved from reference TRBV5-1 and TRBJ2-1, is KAGVTQTPRYLIKTRGQQVTLSCSPISGHRSVSWYQQTPGQGLQFLFEYFSETQRNKGNFPGRFSGRQFSNSRSEMNVSTLELGDSALYLCASSSVAGNNEQFFGPGTRLTVL.

The J gene is TRBJ2-4, the V gene TRBV6-4; TRBD2 might be the D (6 bases). CDR1 and CDR2 from the germline V gene are MRHNA and SNTAGT. This CDR3 has 13 residues. Trimming removed 6 bases from V and 9 bases from J, with 15 bases in between. The CDR3 sequence is CASSQDLGGIQYF. In DNA form, the CDR3 reads TGTGCCAGCAGCCAAGACCTGGGAGGCATTCAGTACTTC.

The chain recombines TRBV30 with TRBJ1-1; 7 bases line up with TRBD1. Germline-derived CDR1 and CDR2 are GTSNPN and SVGIG (reference sequence). CDR3 length: 15 amino acids. The ends lost 2 bases at V and 0 bases at J; junction bases unmatched: 6. This CDR3 is CAWSSRDSMNTEAFF. CDR3 in DNA: TGTGCCTGGAGTTCACGGGACAGCATGAACACTGAAGCTTTCTTT.

This clone occurred a few times. The chain has TRBV11-1 and TRBJ2-7; a possible D gene is TRBD2 (6 bases). Germline-derived CDR1 and CDR2 are SGHAT and FQDESV (reference sequence). Trimming left V 8 bases short and J 5 bases short, with 16 bases between. The CDR3 sequence is 13 residues long. CDR3 sequence (DNA): TGTGCCAGCCGCGGGGACCTTTACGACGAGCAGTACTTC. Its translation: CASRGDLYDEQYF. Full variable domain (remainder filled in from reference TRBV11-1 and TRBJ2-7): EAEVAQSPRYKITEKSQAVAFWCDPISGHATLYWYRQILGQGPELLVQFQDESVVDDSQLPKDRFSAERLKGVDSTLKIQPAELGDSAMYLCASRGDLYDEQYFGPGTRLTVT.

This clone was recorded only once. V gene TRBV29-1 combines with J gene TRBJ1-2; no firm D call. Trimming took 3 bases from V and 2 from J, leaving 16 bases between them. This CDR3 has 15 residues. Germline V gene sequence: CDR1 SQVTM, CDR2 ANQGSEA. DNA for the CDR3: TGCAGCGTTGATGGAGTCGGTAGTTCAAACTATGGCTACACCTTC. Its translation is CSVDGVGSSNYGYTF.

This clone has a count of ten or more. V usage is TRBV28 and J usage is TRBJ2-4, with D perhaps TRBD1 (6 bases). From germline, CDR1 is MDHEN and CDR2 SYDVKM. V shed 5 bases and J shed 9 bases, with 14 bases lying between them. CDR3 length: 13 residues. CDR3 sequence (DNA): TGTGCCAGCAGTAAACAGGGCTTGGTCATTCAGTACTTC. This codes for CASSKQGLVIQYF.

The chain recombines TRBV2 with TRBJ2-5; D unclear. Trimming stripped 7 bases from V and 5 bases from J, with 5 bases between. The CDR3 runs to 10 residues. The germline V gene encodes CDR1 SNHLY and CDR2 FYNNEI. CDR3 nucleotides: TGTGCCAGCACAGAGGAGACCCAGTACTTC. Translated: CASTEETQYF.

This clone was counted a few times. The CDR3, as DNA: TGCAGCGTCGGGCAGGGTAATGAAAAACTGTTTTTT. This sequence encodes CSVGQGNEKLFF. This sequence joins TRBV29-1 and TRBJ1-4; possibly TRBD1 for D (5 bases). CDR1 SQVTM and CDR2 ANQGSEA come from the germline V gene. The CDR3 contains 12 residues. The V and J ends lost 6 bases and 4 bases respectively, with 9 bases between them.

The CDR3 is CASSLGQGNYNEQFF. The CDR3 DNA reads TGTGCCAGCAGCTTAGGACAGGGGAACTACAATGAGCAGTTCTTC. This chain connects TRBV7-9 to TRBJ2-1; 8 bases line up with TRBD1. Germline V gene sequence: CDR1 SEHNR, CDR2 FQNEAQ (reference sequence). CDR3 size: 15 residues. V lost 1 base and J lost 3; bases outside the gene matches: 2.

The chain couples TRBV6-1 to TRBJ1-1; the D gene is possibly TRBD1 (6 bases). This CDR3 is 14 amino acids long. CDR1 MNHNS and CDR2 SASEGT come from the germline V gene. Trimming cost V 8 bases and J 0 bases, with 13 bases left between them. This CDR3 reads CASHTDRMNTEAFF. The CDR3 DNA reads TGTGCCAGCCATACTGACAGGATGAACACTGAAGCTTTCTTT.

There are a few counts of this clone. This chain connects TRBV5-6 to TRBJ2-1; D perhaps matches TRBD2 (6 bases). This CDR3 contains 17 residues. V lost 2 bases and J lost 5, with 20 bases in between. Looked up from germline, CDR1 is SGHDT and CDR2 is YYEEEE. The CDR3 nucleotides are TGTGCCAGCAGCTTTACGAAAGGGGTAGCGGTGCACAATGAGCAGTTCTTC. It specifies CASSFTKGVAVHNEQFF.

The sample holds one count of this clone. The chain couples TRBV29-1 to TRBJ2-5; tentative D call: TRBD1 (5 bases). Trimming pared 2 bases from V and 1 base from J, leaving 8 bases between. The CDR3 has 13 amino acids. Germline V gene sequence: CDR1 SQVTM, CDR2 ANQGSEA. Here the CDR3 DNA reads TGCAGCGTTGAAAAGGGGCCCCAAGAGACCCAGTACTTC. Its protein product is CSVEKGPQETQYF.